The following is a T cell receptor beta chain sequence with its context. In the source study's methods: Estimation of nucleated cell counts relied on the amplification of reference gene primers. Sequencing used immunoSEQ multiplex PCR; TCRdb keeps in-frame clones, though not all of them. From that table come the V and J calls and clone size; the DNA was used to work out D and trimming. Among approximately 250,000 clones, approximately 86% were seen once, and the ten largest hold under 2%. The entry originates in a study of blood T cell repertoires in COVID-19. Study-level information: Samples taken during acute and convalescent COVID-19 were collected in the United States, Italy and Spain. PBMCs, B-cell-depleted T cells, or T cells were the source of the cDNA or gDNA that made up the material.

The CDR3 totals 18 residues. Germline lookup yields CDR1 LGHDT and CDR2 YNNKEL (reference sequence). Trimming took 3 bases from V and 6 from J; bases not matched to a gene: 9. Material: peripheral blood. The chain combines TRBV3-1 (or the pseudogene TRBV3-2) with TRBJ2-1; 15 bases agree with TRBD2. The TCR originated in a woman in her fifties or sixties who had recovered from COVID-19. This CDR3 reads CASSHRRTSGGARNEQFF. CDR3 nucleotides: TGTGCCAGCAGCCACCGAAGGACTAGCGGGGGGGCCCGCAATGAGCAGTTCTTC.